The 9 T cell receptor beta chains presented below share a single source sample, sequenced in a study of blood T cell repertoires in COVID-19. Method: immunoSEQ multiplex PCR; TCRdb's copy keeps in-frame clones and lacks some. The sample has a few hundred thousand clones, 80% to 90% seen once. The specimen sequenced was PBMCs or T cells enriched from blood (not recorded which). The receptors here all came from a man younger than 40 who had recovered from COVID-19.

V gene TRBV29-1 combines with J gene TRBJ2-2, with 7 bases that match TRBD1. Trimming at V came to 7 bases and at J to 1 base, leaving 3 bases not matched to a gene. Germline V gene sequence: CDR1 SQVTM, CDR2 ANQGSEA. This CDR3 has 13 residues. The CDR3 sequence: CSAWDRNTGELFF. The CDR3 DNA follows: TGCAGCGCCTGGGACAGGAACACCGGGGAGCTGTTTTTT.

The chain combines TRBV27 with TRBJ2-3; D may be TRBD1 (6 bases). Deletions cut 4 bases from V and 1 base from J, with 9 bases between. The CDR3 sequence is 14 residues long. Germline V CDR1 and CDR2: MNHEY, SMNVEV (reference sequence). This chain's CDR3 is CASSYKGGTDTQYF. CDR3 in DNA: TGTGCCAGCAGTTACAAGGGGGGCACAGATACGCAGTATTTT.

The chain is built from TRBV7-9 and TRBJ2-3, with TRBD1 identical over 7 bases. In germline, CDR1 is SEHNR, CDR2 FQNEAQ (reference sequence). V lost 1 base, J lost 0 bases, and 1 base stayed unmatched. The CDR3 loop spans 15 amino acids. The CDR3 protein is CASSLVTGSTDTQYF. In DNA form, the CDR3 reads TGTGCCAGCAGCTTAGTGACAGGGAGCACAGATACGCAGTATTTT.

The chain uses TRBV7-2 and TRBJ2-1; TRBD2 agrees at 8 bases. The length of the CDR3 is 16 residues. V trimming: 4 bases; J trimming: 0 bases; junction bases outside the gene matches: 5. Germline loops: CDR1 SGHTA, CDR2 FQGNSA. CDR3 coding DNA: TGTGCCAGCAGCTCATCGGGGGGGAGCTCCTACAATGAGCAGTTCTTC. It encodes CASSSSGGSSYNEQFF. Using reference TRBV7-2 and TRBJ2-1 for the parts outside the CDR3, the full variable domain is GAGVSQSPSNKVTEKGKDVELRCDPISGHTALYWYRQSLGQGLEFLIYFQGNSAPDKSGLPSDRFSAERTGGSVSTLTIQRTQQEDSAVYLCASSSSGGSSYNEQFFGPGTRLTVL.

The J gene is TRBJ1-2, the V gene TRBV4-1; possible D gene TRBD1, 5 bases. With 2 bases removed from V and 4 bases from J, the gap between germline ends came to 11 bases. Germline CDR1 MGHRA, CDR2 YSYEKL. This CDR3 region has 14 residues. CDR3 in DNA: TGCGCCAGCAGCCAAACGGCAGGGATCTATGGCTACACCTTC. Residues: CASSQTAGIYGYTF.

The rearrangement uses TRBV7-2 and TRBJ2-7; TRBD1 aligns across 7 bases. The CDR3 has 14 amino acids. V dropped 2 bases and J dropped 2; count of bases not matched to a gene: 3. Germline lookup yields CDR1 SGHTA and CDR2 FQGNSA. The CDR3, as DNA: TGTGCCAGCAGCTTATGGGACAGACCCTACGAGCAGTACTTC. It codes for CASSLWDRPYEQYF.

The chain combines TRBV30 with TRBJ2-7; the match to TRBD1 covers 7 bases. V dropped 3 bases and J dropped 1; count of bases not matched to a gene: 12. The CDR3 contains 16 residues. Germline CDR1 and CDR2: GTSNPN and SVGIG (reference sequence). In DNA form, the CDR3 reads TGTGCCTGGAGCGTAAGGGGGACAGCACTATCCTACGAGCAGTACTTC. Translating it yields CAWSVRGTALSYEQYF.

CDR3 in amino acids: CASSSDWETGEQYF. CDR3 coding DNA: TGCGCCAGCAGCTCGGACTGGGAAACGGGCGAGCAGTACTTC. The chain joins TRBV5-1 to TRBJ2-7, with TRBD2 as a possible D gene (5 bases). The CDR3 length is 14 residues. Germline-derived CDR1 and CDR2 are SGHRS and YFSETQ. The V and J ends lost 3 bases and 6 bases respectively, with 16 bases between them.

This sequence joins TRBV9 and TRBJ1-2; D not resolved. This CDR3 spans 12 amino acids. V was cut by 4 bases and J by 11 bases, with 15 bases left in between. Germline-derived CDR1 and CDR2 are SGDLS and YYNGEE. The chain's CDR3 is CASSSPDGGYTF. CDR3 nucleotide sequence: TGTGCCAGCAGCAGCCCGGATGGAGGGTACACCTTC. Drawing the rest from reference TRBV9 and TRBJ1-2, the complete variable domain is DSGVTQTPKHLITATGQRVTLRCSPRSGDLSVYWYQQSLDQGLQFLIQYYNGEERAKGNILERFSAQQFPDLHSELNLSSLELGDSALYFCASSSPDGGYTFGSGTRLTVV.